This entry is about one T cell receptor beta chain. Its antigen is currently unknown. This entry comes from a study of breast tumors, draining lymph nodes, adjacent tissues. Whole-study findings and limits: Tumor T cell lymph node origin was a supported hypothesis, not proven. Findings are consistent with lymph node origin and intratumoral expansion of most tumor T cells. Tumor and nontumor repertoires were significantly more similar in luminal-like than in basal-like breast cancer. Compared with lymph nodes, tumors were less diverse; compared with nontumor tissue, more.

TCRdb reprocessed the multiplex PCR reads via MiXCR and lists one record per CDR3 protein. The table records 66,000 or so distinct CDR3 sequences, roughly two fifths of them present only once. The clonotype was recovered from a female donor with breast cancer. Some clones in this sample may be carry-over from other donors' samples. Sequences were obtained from breast tumor tissue.

Here the CDR3 reads CASSSPSGTGGYEQYF. DNA of the CDR3: TGTGCCAGCAGCTCCCCCTCCGGGACAGGGGGCTACGAGCAGTACTTC. The chain carries TRBV7-9 and TRBJ2-7, with TRBD1 identical over 11 bases. The V segment lost 4 bases and the J segment 3 bases; nucleotides outside the gene matches: 8. Looked up from germline, CDR1 is SEHNR and CDR2 is FQNEAQ (reference sequence). This CDR3 has 16 amino acids.